The TCR beta chain under discussion was sequenced for a study of cytomegalovirus exposure and HLA in healthy donors. Study as a whole: The approximately 120 validation repertoires, a later analysis reported, used the same platform as the approximately 670 repertoires from the first cohort. Whole-study results and caveats: TCR sequences were mostly rare, though some public TCRs occurred in many donors.

Using immunoSEQ multiplex PCR, the repertoire was profiled, and TCRdb retains in-frame clones only, with some absent. This repertoire shows 240,000 or so clones, around 87% found once; its top ten account for roughly 1.2%. This clone appeared a single time. Its antigen remains unidentified. The V gene end was trimmed by 4 bases and the J gene end by 7 bases; junction bases not matched to a gene: 14. CDR3 length: 19 amino acids. Germline CDR1 MGHRA, CDR2 YSYEKL. The donors were in the roughly 130-subject validation cohort, distinct from the roughly 700-subject first cohort. This clonotype originated in a woman aged 30 to 39 in good health and CMV-seropositive. What was sequenced was PBMCs. The chain combines TRBV4-1 with TRBJ2-2; the match to TRBD2 covers 14 bases. This chain's CDR3 is CASSPDVRLAGGPVGELFF. CDR3 bases: TGCGCCAGCAGCCCCGACGTTAGACTAGCGGGAGGGCCGGTCGGGGAGCTGTTTTTT.